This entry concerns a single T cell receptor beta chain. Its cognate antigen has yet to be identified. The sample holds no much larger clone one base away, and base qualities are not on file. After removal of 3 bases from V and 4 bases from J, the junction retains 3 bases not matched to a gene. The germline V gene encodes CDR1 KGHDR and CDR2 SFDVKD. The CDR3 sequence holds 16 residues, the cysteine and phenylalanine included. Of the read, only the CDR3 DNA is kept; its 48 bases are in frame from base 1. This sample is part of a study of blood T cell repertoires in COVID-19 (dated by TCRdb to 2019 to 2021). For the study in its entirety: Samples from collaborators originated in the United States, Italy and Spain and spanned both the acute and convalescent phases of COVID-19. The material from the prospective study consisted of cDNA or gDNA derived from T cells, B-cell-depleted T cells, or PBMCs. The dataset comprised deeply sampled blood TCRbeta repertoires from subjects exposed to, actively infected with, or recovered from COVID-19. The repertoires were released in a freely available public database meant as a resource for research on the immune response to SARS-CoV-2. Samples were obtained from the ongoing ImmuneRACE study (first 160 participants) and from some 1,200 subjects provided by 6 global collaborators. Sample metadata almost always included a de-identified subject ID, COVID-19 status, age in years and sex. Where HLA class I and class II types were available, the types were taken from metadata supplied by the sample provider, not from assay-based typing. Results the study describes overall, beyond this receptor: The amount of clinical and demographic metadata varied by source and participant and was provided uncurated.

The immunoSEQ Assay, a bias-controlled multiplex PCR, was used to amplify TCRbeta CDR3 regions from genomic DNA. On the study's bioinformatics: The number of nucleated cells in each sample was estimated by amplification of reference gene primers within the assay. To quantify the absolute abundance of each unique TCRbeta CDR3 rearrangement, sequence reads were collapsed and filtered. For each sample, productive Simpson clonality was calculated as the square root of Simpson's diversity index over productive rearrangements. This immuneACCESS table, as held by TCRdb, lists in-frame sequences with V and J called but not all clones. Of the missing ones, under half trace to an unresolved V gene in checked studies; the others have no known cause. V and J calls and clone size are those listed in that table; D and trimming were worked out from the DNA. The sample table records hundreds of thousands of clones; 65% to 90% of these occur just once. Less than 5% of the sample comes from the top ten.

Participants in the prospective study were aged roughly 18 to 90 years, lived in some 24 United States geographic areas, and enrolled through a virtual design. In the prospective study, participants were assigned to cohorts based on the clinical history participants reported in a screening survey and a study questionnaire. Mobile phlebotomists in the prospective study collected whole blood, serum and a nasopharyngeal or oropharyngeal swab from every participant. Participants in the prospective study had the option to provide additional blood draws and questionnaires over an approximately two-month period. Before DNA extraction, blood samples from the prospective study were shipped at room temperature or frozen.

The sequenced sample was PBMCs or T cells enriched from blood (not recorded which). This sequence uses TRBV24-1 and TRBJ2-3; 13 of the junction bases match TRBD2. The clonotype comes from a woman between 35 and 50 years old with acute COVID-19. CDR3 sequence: CATSDPTSGRSDTQYF. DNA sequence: TGTGCCACCAGTGATCCGACTAGCGGGAGGTCAGATACGCAGTATTTT.